The next 18 T cell receptor beta chains were all read from a single sample in a study of post-analysis software for immune sequencing data. These receptors have no known antigen. Study-level results: Controls had lower frequencies than patients of 4 or 5 TRBV segments, which included TRBV5-6, TRBV5-1 and TRBV20-1.

Sequencing libraries made from TCR beta cDNA carried unique molecular identifiers. Each CDR3 protein is one row after TCRdb ran MiXCR on the PCR reads. This sample yields 250,000 to 300,000 distinct CDR3 sequences, of which 35% to 45% are seen a single time; under 5% belongs to the top ten. The sequencing input was blood. The source of these receptors is a girl aged 5-17 years with multiple sclerosis.

The chain couples TRBV10-3 to TRBJ1-1; 8 bases map to TRBD1. Looked up from germline, CDR1 is ENHRY and CDR2 is SYGVKD. This CDR3 contains 15 residues. J was trimmed by 5 bases and V by 3 bases; bases with no gene match: 8. The CDR3 sequence is CAISDQGAGGTEAFF. The CDR3 nucleotides read TGTGCCATCAGTGACCAGGGGGCAGGCGGAACTGAAGCTTTCTTT.

This chain uses TRBV6-2 or TRBV6-3 with TRBJ1-1; D is uncertain. There are 11 residues in the CDR3. Germline CDR1 and CDR2: MNHEY and SVGEGT. Trimming stripped 7 bases from V and 9 bases from J, with 12 bases between. CDR3: CASTAGLKAFF. The DNA for the CDR3 is TGTGCCAGCACCGCAGGTCTGAAAGCTTTCTTT.

V usage is TRBV9 and J usage is TRBJ1-1; tentative D call: TRBD1 (6 bases). Trimming pared 4 bases from V and 3 bases from J, leaving 16 bases between. CDR3 length: 15 amino acids. In germline, CDR1 is SGDLS, CDR2 YYNGEE. The chain's CDR3 is CASSPPTGEDTEAFF. CDR3 DNA: TGTGCCAGCAGCCCCCCGACAGGTGAGGACACTGAAGCTTTCTTT.

This clonotype appeared many times. The chain links TRBV6-5 to TRBJ2-1; 11 bases match TRBD2. The CDR3 consists of 16 residues. Trimming at V came to 2 bases and at J to 9 bases, leaving 9 bases not matched to a gene. Germline V CDR1 and CDR2: MNHEY, SVGAGI. CDR3 amino acids: CASSYGGLAGSGEQFF. The CDR3 DNA follows: TGTGCCAGCAGTTACGGCGGACTAGCGGGTTCGGGTGAGCAGTTCTTC.

This clonotype was found many times. As DNA, the CDR3 is TGCAGTGCCCCAGGCGAGACAGGGAGCACTGAAGCTTTCTTT. It translates to CSAPGETGSTEAFF. This chain links TRBV20-1 with TRBJ1-1; TRBD1 agrees at 7 bases. The CDR3 runs to 14 residues. The germline CDR1 and CDR2 sequences are DFQATT and SNEGSKA (reference sequence). V was clipped by 6 bases and J by 4 bases; unmatched bases: 11.

The CDR3 sequence: CASTGGHLTDTQYF. CDR3 DNA sequence: TGTGCCAGCACAGGCGGACATCTCACAGATACGCAGTATTTT. The chain couples TRBV6-5 to TRBJ2-3; D may be TRBD1 (5 bases). Germline CDR1 reads MNHEY; CDR2 reads SVGAGI. The CDR3 is made up of 14 amino acids. Trimming left V 7 bases short and J 2 bases short, with 13 bases between.

This clonotype was detected ten times or more. The V and J genes are TRBV6-1 and TRBJ2-7; D not certain. V lost 1 base, J lost 7 bases, and 8 bases lay in between. The germline CDR1 and CDR2 sequences are MNHNS and SASEGT. The CDR3 has 12 residues. CDR3 in DNA: TGTGCCAGCAGTGAAGGAGCGAGGGAGCAGTACTTC. Its translation is CASSEGAREQYF.

This clonotype has at least ten counts. V gene TRBV4-2 combines with J gene TRBJ2-1; 8 bases line up with TRBD2. Trimming at V came to 0 bases and at J to 9 bases, leaving 7 bases not matched to a gene. The germline CDR1 and CDR2 sequences are LGHNA and YNFKEQ. The CDR3 runs to 15 residues. CDR3: CASSQDIGGAIEQFF. CDR3 nucleotide sequence: TGTGCCAGCAGCCAAGATATCGGGGGGGCTATTGAGCAGTTCTTC.

This clonotype was counted many times. The genes are TRBV20-1 and TRBJ2-5; tentatively, D is TRBD2 (5 bases). This CDR3 comprises 14 residues. Trimming took off 6 bases at V and 5 bases at J, with 19 bases between the two ends. Per germline, CDR1 DFQATT and CDR2 SNEGSKA (reference sequence). The CDR3 DNA is TGCAGTGCCCGAGCGGAGACGCTGATGGAGACCCAGTACTTC. Its translation is CSARAETLMETQYF.

This clonotype has more than one count but fewer than ten. The rearrangement links TRBV27 to TRBJ2-3; 8 nucleotides align to TRBD2. From germline, CDR1 is MNHEY and CDR2 SMNVEV (reference sequence). The V segment lost 3 bases and the J segment 11 bases; nucleotides outside the gene matches: 10. The CDR3 is 14 amino acids. For the CDR3, the DNA is TGTGCCAGCAGTTTGAGCGGGGGCGCCCGGGGGCAGTATTTT. This gives the protein CASSLSGGARGQYF.

A word on this clonotype: Possible read error: a much larger clone is one base away. The chain recombines TRBV25-1 with TRBJ2-5, with D unclear. This CDR3 contains 13 residues. Germline values: CDR1 MGHDK, CDR2 SYGVNS. Trimming left V 2 bases short and J 11 bases short, with 15 bases between. The CDR3 spells CASSEPPVSEQYF. The CDR3 DNA is TGTGCCAGCAGTGAACCCCCGGTCAGTGAGCAGTACTTC.

The chain uses TRBV5-1 and TRBJ2-5, with a weak D call TRBD1 (5 bases). Germline-derived CDR1 and CDR2 are SGHRS and YFSETQ. The CDR3 has 15 residues. V was cut by 0 bases and J by 4 bases, with 13 bases left in between. This CDR3 reads CASSLGDPRVETQYF. The CDR3 nucleotides read TGCGCCAGCAGCTTGGGTGATCCCAGGGTAGAGACCCAGTACTTC.

This clonotype has more than one count but fewer than ten. This chain uses TRBV10-3 with TRBJ2-3; D remains ambiguous. Trimming removed 4 bases at V and 3 bases at J, with 17 bases between. Per germline, CDR1 ENHRY and CDR2 SYGVKD. The CDR3 has 16 residues. CDR3 sequence reads: CAISGEMGSFTDTQYF. In DNA form, the CDR3 reads TGTGCCATCAGTGGGGAAATGGGAAGCTTTACAGATACGCAGTATTTT.

This clonotype was seen a handful of times. V and J are TRBV7-9 and TRBJ1-2; 8 positions match TRBD1. The CDR3 covers 16 residues. Germline values: CDR1 SEHNR, CDR2 FQNEAQ (reference sequence). J was trimmed by 4 bases and V by 1 base; bases with no gene match: 8. The CDR3 sequence is CASSLGAQGGSYGYTF. CDR3 nucleotide sequence: TGTGCCAGCAGCTTAGGGGCACAGGGGGGAAGCTATGGCTACACCTTC.

Comment on this clonotype: One end of the junction does not line up with germline, which may come from a read error. This rearrangement joins TRBV24-1 to TRBJ2-1, with TRBD2 identical over 9 bases. The germline V gene has CDR1 KGHDR and CDR2 SFDVKD. The length of the CDR3 is 16 residues. The CDR3 loop is CATSDFLAGAYNVQFF. Here the CDR3 DNA reads TGTGCCACCAGTGATTTCTTAGCGGGGGCCTACAATGTGCAGTTCTTC.

The chain has TRBV7-9 and TRBJ1-2; TRBD1 aligns across 8 bases. CDR3 size: 16 residues. Trimming cost V 3 bases and J 1 base; bases outside gene matches: 7. Germline V gene sequence: CDR1 SEHNR, CDR2 FQNEAQ (reference sequence). CDR3 nucleotide sequence: TGTGCCAGCAGCTTTGGAGGACAGGGAGGTAACTATGGCTACACCTTC. Translating it yields CASSFGGQGGNYGYTF.

CDR3 sequence reads: CASSIDRDGYEQYF. Written as DNA, the CDR3 is TGCGCCAGCAGTATCGACAGGGATGGCTACGAGCAGTACTTC. The V call is TRBV5-1, the J call TRBJ2-7; TRBD1 matches at 7 bases. The CDR3 sequence is 14 residues long. The trim removed 5 bases at V and 3 bases at J, leaving 8 bases unmatched. Germline V gene lookup returns CDR1 SGHRS and CDR2 YFSETQ.

This clonotype has more than one count but fewer than ten. The rearrangement links TRBV12-3 or TRBV12-4 to TRBJ2-2, with D perhaps matching TRBD2 (5 bases). CDR3 length equals 17 residues. V lost 2 bases to trimming and J lost 1 base, with 14 bases between them. CDR3 residues: CASSLSGLAGNTGELFF. The CDR3 DNA reads TGTGCCAGCAGTTTATCCGGGCTAGCCGGGAACACCGGGGAGCTGTTTTTT.